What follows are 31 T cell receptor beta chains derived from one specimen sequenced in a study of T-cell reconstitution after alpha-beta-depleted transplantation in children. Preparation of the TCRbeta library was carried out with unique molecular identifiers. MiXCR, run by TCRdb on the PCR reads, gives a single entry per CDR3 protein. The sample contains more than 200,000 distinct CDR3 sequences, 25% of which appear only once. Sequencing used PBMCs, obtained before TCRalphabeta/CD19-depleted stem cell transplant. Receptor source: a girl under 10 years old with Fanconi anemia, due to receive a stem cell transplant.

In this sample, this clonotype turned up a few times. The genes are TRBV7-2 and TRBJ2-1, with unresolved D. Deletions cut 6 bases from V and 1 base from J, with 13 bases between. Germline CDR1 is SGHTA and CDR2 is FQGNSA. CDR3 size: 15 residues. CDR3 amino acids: CASRPPRVSYNEQFF. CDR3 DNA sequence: TGTGCCAGCAGACCTCCTAGGGTTTCCTACAATGAGCAGTTCTTC.

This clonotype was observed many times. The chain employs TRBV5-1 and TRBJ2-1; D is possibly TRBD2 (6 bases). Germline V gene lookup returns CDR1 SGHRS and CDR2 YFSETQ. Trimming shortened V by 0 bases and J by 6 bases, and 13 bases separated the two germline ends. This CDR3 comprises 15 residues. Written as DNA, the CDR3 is TGCGCCAGCAGCTTGGACGCCGGGGGTGTCAATGAGCAGTTCTTC. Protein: CASSLDAGGVNEQFF.

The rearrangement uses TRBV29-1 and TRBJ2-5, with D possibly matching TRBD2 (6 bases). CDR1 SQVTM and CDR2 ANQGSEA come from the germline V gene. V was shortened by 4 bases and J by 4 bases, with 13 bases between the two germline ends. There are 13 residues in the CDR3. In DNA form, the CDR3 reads TGCAGCGTTGCGTACAAGGAGGGAGAGACCCAGTACTTC. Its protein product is CSVAYKEGETQYF.

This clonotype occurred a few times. For the CDR3, the DNA is TGTGCCAGCAGCGTTACAGGAGTCCTGTTCTTC. Translation: CASSVTGVLFF. The chain is built from TRBV6-6 and TRBJ2-1; D perhaps matches TRBD1 (5 bases). Germline V gives CDR1 MNHNY, CDR2 SVGAGI (reference sequence). The CDR3 is made up of 11 amino acids. V was trimmed by 6 bases and J by 15 bases, leaving 15 bases between them.

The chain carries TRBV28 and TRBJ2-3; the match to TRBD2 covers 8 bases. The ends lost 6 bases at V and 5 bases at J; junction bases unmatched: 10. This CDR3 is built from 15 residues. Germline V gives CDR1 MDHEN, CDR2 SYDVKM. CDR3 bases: TGTGCCAGCAGCTGGCGGGGGGCCCACGGAGATACGCAGTATTTT. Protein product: CASSWRGAHGDTQYF.

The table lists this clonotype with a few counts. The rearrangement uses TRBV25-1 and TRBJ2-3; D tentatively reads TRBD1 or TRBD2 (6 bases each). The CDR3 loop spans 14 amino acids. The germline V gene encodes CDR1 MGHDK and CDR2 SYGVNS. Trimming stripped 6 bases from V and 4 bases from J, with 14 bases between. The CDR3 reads CASSRGPGADTQYF. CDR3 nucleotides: TGTGCCAGCAGCCGGGGGCCAGGCGCAGATACGCAGTATTTT.

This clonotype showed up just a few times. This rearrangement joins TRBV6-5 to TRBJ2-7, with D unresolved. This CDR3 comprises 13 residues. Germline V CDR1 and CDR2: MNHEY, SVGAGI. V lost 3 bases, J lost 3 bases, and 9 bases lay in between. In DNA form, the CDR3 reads TGTGCCAGCAGTTATCTCTCTAGCTACGAGCAGTACTTC. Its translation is CASSYLSSYEQYF.

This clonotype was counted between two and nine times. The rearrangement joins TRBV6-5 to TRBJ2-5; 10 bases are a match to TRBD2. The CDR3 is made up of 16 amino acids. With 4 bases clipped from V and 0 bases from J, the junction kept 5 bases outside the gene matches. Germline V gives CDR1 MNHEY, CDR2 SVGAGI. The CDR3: CASSSTSGANQETQYF. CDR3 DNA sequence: TGTGCCAGCAGTTCCACTAGCGGGGCTAACCAAGAGACCCAGTACTTC.

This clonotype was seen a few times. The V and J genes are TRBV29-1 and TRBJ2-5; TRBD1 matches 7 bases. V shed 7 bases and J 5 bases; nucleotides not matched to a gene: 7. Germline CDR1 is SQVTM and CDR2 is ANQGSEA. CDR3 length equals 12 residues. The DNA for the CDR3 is TGCAGCGCTCGACAGGGTTCGGAGACCCAGTACTTC. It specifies CSARQGSETQYF. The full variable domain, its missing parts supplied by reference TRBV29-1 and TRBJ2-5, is SAVISQKPSRDICQRGTSLTIQCQVDSQVTMMFWYRQQPGQSLTLIATANQGSEATYESGFVIDKFPISRPNLTFSTLTVSNMSPEDSSIYLCSARQGSETQYFGPGTRLLVL.

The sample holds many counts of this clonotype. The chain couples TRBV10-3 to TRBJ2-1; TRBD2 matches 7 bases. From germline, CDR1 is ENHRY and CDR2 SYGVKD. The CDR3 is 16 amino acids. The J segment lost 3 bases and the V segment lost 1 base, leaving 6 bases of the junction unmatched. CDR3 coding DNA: TGTGCCATCAGTGAGTATGGCGGGGGAGGCTACAATGAGCAGTTCTTC. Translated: CAISEYGGGGYNEQFF.

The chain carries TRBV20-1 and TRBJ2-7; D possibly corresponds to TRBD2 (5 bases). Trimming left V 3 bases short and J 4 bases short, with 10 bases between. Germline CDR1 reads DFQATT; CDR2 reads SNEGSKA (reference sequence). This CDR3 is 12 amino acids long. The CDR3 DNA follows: TGCAGTGCTAGCGTGAGGGAGTACGAGCAGTACTTC. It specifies CSASVREYEQYF.

CDR3 amino acids: CASSHLRLAYEQYF. For the CDR3, the DNA is TGTGCCAGCAGCCACCTTAGACTAGCCTACGAGCAGTACTTC. V and J are TRBV4-2 and TRBJ2-7; D possibly corresponds to TRBD2 (6 bases). The CDR3 sequence is 14 residues long. Trimming shortened V by 3 bases and J by 2 bases, and 11 bases separated the two germline ends. Germline CDR1 reads LGHNA; CDR2 reads YNFKEQ.

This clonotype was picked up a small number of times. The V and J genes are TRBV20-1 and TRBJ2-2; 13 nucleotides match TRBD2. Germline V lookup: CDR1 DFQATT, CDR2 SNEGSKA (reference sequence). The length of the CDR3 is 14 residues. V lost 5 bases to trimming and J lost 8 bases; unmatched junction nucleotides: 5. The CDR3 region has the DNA TGCAGTGCTCTCGGGACTAGCGGGACAGGGGAGCTGTTTTTT. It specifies CSALGTSGTGELFF.

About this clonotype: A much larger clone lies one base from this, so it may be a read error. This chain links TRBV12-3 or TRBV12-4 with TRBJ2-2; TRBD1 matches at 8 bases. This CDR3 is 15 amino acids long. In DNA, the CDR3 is TGTGCCTGCAGTGAGGGACAGGCAAACACCGGGGAGCTGTTTTTT. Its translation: CACSEGQANTGELFF.

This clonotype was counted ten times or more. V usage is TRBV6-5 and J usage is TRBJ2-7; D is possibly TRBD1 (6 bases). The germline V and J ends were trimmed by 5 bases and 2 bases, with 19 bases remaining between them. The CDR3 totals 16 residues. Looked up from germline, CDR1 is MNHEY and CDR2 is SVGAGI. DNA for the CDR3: TGTGCCAGCAGTCGGACCCACAGGGCGGATCCCTACGAGCAGTACTTC. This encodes CASSRTHRADPYEQYF.

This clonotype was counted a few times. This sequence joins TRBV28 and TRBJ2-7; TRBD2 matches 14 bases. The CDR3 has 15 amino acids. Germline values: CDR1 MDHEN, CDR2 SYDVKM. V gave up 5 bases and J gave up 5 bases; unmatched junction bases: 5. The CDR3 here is CASSQGTSGRHEQYF. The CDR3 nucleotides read TGTGCCAGCAGTCAGGGGACTAGCGGGAGACACGAGCAGTACTTC.

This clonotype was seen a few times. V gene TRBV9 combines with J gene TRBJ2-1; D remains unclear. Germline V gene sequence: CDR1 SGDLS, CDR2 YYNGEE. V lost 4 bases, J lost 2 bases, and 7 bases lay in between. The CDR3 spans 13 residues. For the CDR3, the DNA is TGTGCCAGCAGCCGCAAGGCCTACAATGAGCAGTTCTTC. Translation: CASSRKAYNEQFF. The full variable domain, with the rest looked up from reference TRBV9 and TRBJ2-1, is DSGVTQTPKHLITATGQRVTLRCSPRSGDLSVYWYQQSLDQGLQFLIQYYNGEERAKGNILERFSAQQFPDLHSELNLSSLELGDSALYFCASSRKAYNEQFFGPGTRLTVL.

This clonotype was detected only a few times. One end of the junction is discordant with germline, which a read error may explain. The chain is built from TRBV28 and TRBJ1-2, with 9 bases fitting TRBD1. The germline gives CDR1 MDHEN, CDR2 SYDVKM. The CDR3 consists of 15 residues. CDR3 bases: TGTGCCAGCAGTTTAGCGGGACAGGGCAACTACGGCTACACCTTC. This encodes CASSLAGQGNYGYTF.

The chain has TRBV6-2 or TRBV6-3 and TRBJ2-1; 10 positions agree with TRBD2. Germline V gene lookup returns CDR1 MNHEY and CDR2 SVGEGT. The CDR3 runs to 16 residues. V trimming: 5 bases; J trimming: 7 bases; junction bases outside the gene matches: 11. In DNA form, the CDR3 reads TGTGCCAGCAGTCTTGCTCTAGCGGGAGCTTCTAATGAGCAGTTCTTC. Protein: CASSLALAGASNEQFF.

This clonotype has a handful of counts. The CDR3 sequence is CASSSWTSGSSEQFF. The CDR3 nucleotides read TGTGCCAGCAGCTCGTGGACTAGCGGGAGTAGTGAGCAGTTCTTC. The chain employs TRBV7-6 and TRBJ2-1, with TRBD2 matching over 13 bases. The trim removed 4 bases at V and 9 bases at J, leaving 6 bases unmatched. The CDR3 contains 15 residues. The germline V gene encodes CDR1 SGHVS and CDR2 FNYEAQ.

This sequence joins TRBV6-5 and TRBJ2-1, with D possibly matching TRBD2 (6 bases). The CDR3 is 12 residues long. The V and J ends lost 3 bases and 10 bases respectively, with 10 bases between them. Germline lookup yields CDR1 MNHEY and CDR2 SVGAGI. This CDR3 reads CASSYWRDEQFF. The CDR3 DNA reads TGTGCCAGCAGTTATTGGAGGGACGAGCAGTTCTTC.

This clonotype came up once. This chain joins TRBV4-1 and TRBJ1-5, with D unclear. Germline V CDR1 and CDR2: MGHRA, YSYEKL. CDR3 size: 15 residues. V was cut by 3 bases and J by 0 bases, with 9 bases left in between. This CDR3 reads CASSHRHDSNQPQHF. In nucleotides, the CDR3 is TGCGCCAGCAGCCATCGACACGATAGCAATCAGCCCCAGCATTTT.

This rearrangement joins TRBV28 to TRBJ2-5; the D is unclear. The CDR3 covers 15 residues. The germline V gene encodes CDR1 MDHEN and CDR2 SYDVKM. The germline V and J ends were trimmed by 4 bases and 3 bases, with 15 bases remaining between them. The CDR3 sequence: CASSSLKGREETQYF. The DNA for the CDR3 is TGTGCCAGCAGTTCATTAAAAGGAAGAGAAGAGACCCAGTACTTC. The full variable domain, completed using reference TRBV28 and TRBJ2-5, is DVKVTQSSRYLVKRTGEKVFLECVQDMDHENMFWYRQDPGLGLRLIYFSYDVKMKEKGDIPEGYSVSREKKERFSLILESASTNQTSMYLCASSSLKGREETQYFGPGTRLLVL.

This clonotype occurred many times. The CDR3 protein is CSARGLAGETQYF. The CDR3 DNA reads as TGCAGTGCTAGGGGACTAGCTGGAGAGACCCAGTACTTC. The chain links TRBV20-1 to TRBJ2-5, with 9 nucleotides matching TRBD2. The V gene's germline CDR1 is DFQATT and CDR2 SNEGSKA (reference sequence). Germline trimming cut 3 bases from V and 4 bases from J; bases unmatched to any gene: 3. The CDR3 loop spans 13 amino acids.

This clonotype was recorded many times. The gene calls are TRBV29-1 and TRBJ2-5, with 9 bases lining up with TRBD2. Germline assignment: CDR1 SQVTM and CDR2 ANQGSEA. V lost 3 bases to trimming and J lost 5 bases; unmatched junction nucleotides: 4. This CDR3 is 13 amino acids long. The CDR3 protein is CSVDTTSGETQYF. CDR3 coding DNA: TGCAGCGTTGACACAACTAGCGGGGAGACCCAGTACTTC.

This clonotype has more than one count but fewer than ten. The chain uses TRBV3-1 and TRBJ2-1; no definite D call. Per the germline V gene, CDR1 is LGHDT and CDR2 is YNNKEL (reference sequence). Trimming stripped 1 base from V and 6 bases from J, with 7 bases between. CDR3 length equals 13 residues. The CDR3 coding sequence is TGTGCCAGCAGCCAAGGTCGCTCCAATGAGCAGTTCTTC. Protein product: CASSQGRSNEQFF.

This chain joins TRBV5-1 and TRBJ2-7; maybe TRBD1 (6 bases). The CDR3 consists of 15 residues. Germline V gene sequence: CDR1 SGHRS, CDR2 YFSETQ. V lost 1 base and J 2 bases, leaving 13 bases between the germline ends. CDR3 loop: CASSLTTGHAYEQYF. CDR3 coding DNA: TGCGCCAGCAGCTTGACCACAGGGCATGCCTACGAGCAGTACTTC.

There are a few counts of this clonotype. CDR3 DNA sequence: TGTGCCAGCAGCAAGGACGGTAGCTCCTACAATGAGCAGTTCTTC. It translates to CASSKDGSSYNEQFF. V and J are TRBV7-3 and TRBJ2-1; D not resolved. The V end was cut by 5 bases, the J end by 0 bases, with 11 bases between. The CDR3 loop spans 15 amino acids. The V gene's germline CDR1 is SGHTA and CDR2 FQGTGA.

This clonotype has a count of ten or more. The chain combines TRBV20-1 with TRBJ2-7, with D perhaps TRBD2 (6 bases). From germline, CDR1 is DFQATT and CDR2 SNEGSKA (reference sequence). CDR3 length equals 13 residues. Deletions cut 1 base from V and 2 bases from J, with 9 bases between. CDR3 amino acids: CSARGAGPYEQYF. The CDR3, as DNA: TGCAGTGCTAGAGGAGCGGGTCCCTACGAGCAGTACTTC.

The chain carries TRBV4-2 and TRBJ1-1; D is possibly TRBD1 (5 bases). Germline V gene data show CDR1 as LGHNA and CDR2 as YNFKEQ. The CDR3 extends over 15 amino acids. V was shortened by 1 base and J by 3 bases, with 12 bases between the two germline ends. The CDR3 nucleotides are TGTGCCAGCAGCCAAGGGGCAGGGAGGGACACTGAAGCTTTCTTT. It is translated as CASSQGAGRDTEAFF.

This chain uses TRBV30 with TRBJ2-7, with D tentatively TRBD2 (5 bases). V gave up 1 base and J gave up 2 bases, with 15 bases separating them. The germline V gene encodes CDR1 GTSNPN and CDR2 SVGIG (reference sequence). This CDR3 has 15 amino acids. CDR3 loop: CAWSELDWGPYEQYF. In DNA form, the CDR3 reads TGTGCCTGGAGTGAACTAGATTGGGGTCCCTACGAGCAGTACTTC.